Shown below are 32 T cell receptor beta chains from a single sample sequenced in a study of CD8 T cells in ankylosing spondylitis. TCRdb itself ran the 5' RACE reads through MiXCR, one entry per CDR3 protein. The sample includes approximately 350,000 distinct CDR3 sequences, 20% of them seen just once. The sample was blood, either unsorted or a sorted T cell fraction (not recorded which). Receptors originate from a male donor with ankylosing spondylitis or in good health (not recorded which).

The V gene is TRBV4-2, the J gene TRBJ2-5; D is unclear. The length of the CDR3 is 11 residues. In germline, CDR1 is LGHNA, CDR2 YNFKEQ. The ends were cut back, 0 bases at V and 7 bases at J, with 3 bases in the middle. CDR3 amino acids: CASSQEGTQYF. CDR3 in DNA: TGTGCCAGCAGCCAAGAAGGGACCCAGTACTTC.

V gene TRBV30 combines with J gene TRBJ2-1; the match to TRBD1 covers 8 bases. Per the germline V gene, CDR1 is GTSNPN and CDR2 is SVGIG (reference sequence). This CDR3 has 14 residues. The trim removed 4 bases at V and 0 bases at J, leaving 2 bases unmatched. CDR3 in amino acids: CAWTTGGSYNEQFF. CDR3 coding DNA: TGTGCCTGGACAACAGGGGGCTCCTACAATGAGCAGTTCTTC.

This clonotype has just a few counts. The gene calls are TRBV4-2 and TRBJ2-2; no firm D call. Trimming stripped 1 base from V and 1 base from J, with 7 bases between. The CDR3 has 15 residues. Germline V CDR1 and CDR2: LGHNA, YNFKEQ. The CDR3 coding sequence is TGTGCCAGCAGCCAAGTCCCAGAGAACACCGGGGAGCTGTTTTTT. As protein: CASSQVPENTGELFF.

V usage is TRBV29-1 and J usage is TRBJ2-7, with 7 bases matching TRBD1. CDR1 is SQVTM and CDR2 is ANQGSEA in the germline V gene. The CDR3 is made up of 14 amino acids. With V trimmed by 3 bases and J by 0 bases, 5 bases remained unmatched. The chain's CDR3 is CSVDKGQSSYEQYF. The DNA of the CDR3 is TGCAGCGTTGACAAGGGACAGTCCTCCTACGAGCAGTACTTC.

This clonotype is a singleton in its sample. The CDR3 sequence is CASSQERANTGELFF. The CDR3 nucleotides read TGTGCCAGCAGCCAAGAACGGGCGAACACCGGGGAGCTGTTTTTT. The chain links TRBV4-2 to TRBJ2-2; D is ambiguous. Germline CDR1 is LGHNA and CDR2 is YNFKEQ. V shed 0 bases and J shed 0 bases, with 5 bases lying between them. This CDR3 comprises 15 residues.

This clonotype turned up a few times. This chain uses TRBV2 with TRBJ2-7; 10 bases fit TRBD1. In germline, CDR1 is SNHLY, CDR2 FYNNEI. Trimming cost V 3 bases and J 3 bases; bases outside gene matches: 2. The CDR3 is 14 amino acids. CDR3 bases: TGTGCCAGCAGTGAGGGGACAGGGGACTACGAGCAGTACTTC. This codes for CASSEGTGDYEQYF.

The table lists this clonotype with a few counts. This rearrangement joins TRBV4-1 to TRBJ2-2, with D perhaps TRBD2 (5 bases). Trimming stripped 4 bases from V and 3 bases from J, with 15 bases between. Germline V CDR1 and CDR2: MGHRA, YSYEKL. This CDR3 is 16 amino acids long. The CDR3 DNA reads as TGCGCCAGCAGCCGCGGGCCATCGTCGGACACCGGGGAGCTGTTTTTT. Residues: CASSRGPSSDTGELFF.

The V call is TRBV7-2, the J call TRBJ2-1; TRBD1 is a possible D gene (5 bases). The V and J ends lost 3 bases and 5 bases respectively, with 20 bases between them. Per the germline V gene, CDR1 is SGHTA and CDR2 is FQGNSA. The CDR3 length is 17 residues. As DNA, the CDR3 is TGTGCCAGCAGCTTGAATTGGTGGTCCAGGGCCCACAATGAGCAGTTCTTC. Translation: CASSLNWWSRAHNEQFF.

This sequence joins TRBV11-2 and TRBJ2-5, with unresolved D. Trimming removed 2 bases from V and 5 bases from J, with 9 bases in between. From germline, CDR1 is SGHAT and CDR2 FQNNGV. The length of the CDR3 is 13 residues. The CDR3 protein is CASSLKDEETQYF. DNA of the CDR3: TGTGCCAGCAGCTTAAAGGACGAGGAGACCCAGTACTTC.

J is TRBJ1-1 and V is TRBV9; 7 bases are a match to TRBD1. The CDR3 is 16 residues long. CDR1 SGDLS and CDR2 YYNGEE come from the germline V gene. V trimming: 1 base; J trimming: 2 bases; junction bases outside the gene matches: 8. The CDR3 is CASSVRGGQANTEAFF. The CDR3 DNA follows: TGTGCCAGCAGCGTAAGGGGCGGACAGGCCAACACTGAAGCTTTCTTT.

The V call is TRBV7-2, the J call TRBJ2-7; D ambiguous. Germline V gene lookup returns CDR1 SGHTA and CDR2 FQGNSA. V gave up 1 base and J gave up 3 bases, with 4 bases separating them. The CDR3 has 12 residues. CDR3 in DNA: TGTGCCAGCAGCTTAGAGGACTACGAGCAGTACTTC. Translating gives CASSLEDYEQYF.

The chain joins TRBV15 to TRBJ2-1, with TRBD2 matching 9 bases. Germline CDR1 reads LNHNV; CDR2 reads YYDKDF (reference sequence). V lost 2 bases and J lost 7; bases outside the gene matches: 9. The CDR3 runs 16 residues. In DNA form, the CDR3 reads TGTGCCACCAGCAGAATACCAGCGGGGGGTTGGAATGAGCAGTTCTTC. Translation: CATSRIPAGGWNEQFF.

This clonotype was observed a handful of times. The DNA of the CDR3 is TGCGCCAGCAGCCAAAAGCAACAGGGGCTCACAGATACGCAGTATTTT. Translating gives CASSQKQQGLTDTQYF. This chain uses TRBV4-1 with TRBJ2-3; TRBD1 matches 7 bases. Germline assignment: CDR1 MGHRA and CDR2 YSYEKL. V trimming: 2 bases; J trimming: 2 bases; junction bases outside the gene matches: 7. The CDR3 contains 16 residues.

This clonotype was counted a few times. The chain employs TRBV3-1 and TRBJ2-1, with 7 bases fitting TRBD1. This CDR3 has 14 amino acids. The junction had 6 bases not matched to a gene; V was cut back by 1 base and J by 9 bases. The germline V gene has CDR1 LGHDT and CDR2 YNNKEL (reference sequence). CDR3 bases: TGTGCCAGCAGCCAAGGACAGGGTAGTGGTGAGCAGTTCTTC. The encoded protein is CASSQGQGSGEQFF.

A single count supports this clonotype. The CDR3 nucleotides are TGTGCCAGCAGTCGTTCGGGTGTGGATACGCAGTATTTT. It yields the protein CASSRSGVDTQYF. The gene calls are TRBV7-9 and TRBJ2-3; no definite D call. V dropped 6 bases and J dropped 6 bases, with 13 bases sitting between them. Germline-derived CDR1 and CDR2 are SEHNR and FQNEAQ (reference sequence). CDR3 length: 13 amino acids.

This clonotype has a handful of counts. CDR3 sequence: CATARSFSWQSTDTQYF. As DNA, the CDR3 is TGTGCCACCGCCCGGTCCTTCAGTTGGCAGAGCACAGATACGCAGTATTTT. The chain combines TRBV12-3 or TRBV12-4 with TRBJ2-3; D call uncertain. The CDR3 contains 17 residues. Trimming cost V 10 bases and J 0 bases, with 23 bases left between them.

This chain uses TRBV29-1 with TRBJ2-7; 8 bases line up with TRBD1. CDR1 is SQVTM, CDR2 ANQGSEA, per germline. V lost 7 bases and J lost 0; bases outside the gene matches: 5. There are 13 residues in the CDR3. The CDR3 loop reads CSAKTGASYEQYF. CDR3 DNA sequence: TGCAGCGCCAAGACAGGGGCCTCCTACGAGCAGTACTTC.

This clonotype was seen more than once but under ten times. This chain uses TRBV14 with TRBJ2-7, with D perhaps TRBD1 or TRBD2 (5 bases each). The CDR3 is made up of 15 amino acids. Germline V lookup: CDR1 SGHDN, CDR2 FVKESK. Trimming took 1 base from V and 6 from J, leaving 16 bases between them. The CDR3 protein is CASSQVMGPTSEQYF. CDR3 bases: TGTGCCAGCAGCCAAGTCATGGGACCTACCAGCGAGCAGTACTTC.

The chain joins TRBV7-9 to TRBJ2-5; tentatively, D is TRBD1 (6 bases). This CDR3 is built from 14 residues. Germline lookup yields CDR1 SEHNR and CDR2 FQNEAQ (reference sequence). The V end lost 0 bases, the J end lost 4 bases, and 9 bases lay between the germline ends. CDR3 loop: CASSLAGQTETQYF. Written as DNA, the CDR3 is TGTGCCAGCAGCTTAGCGGGACAAACAGAGACCCAGTACTTC. Filled out from reference TRBV7-9 and TRBJ2-5, the complete variable domain reads DTGVSQNPRHKITKRGQNVTFRCDPISEHNRLYWYRQTLGQGPEFLTYFQNEAQLEKSRLLSDRFSAERPKGSFSTLEIQRTEQGDSAMYLCASSLAGQTETQYFGPGTRLLVL.

The rearrangement links TRBV30 to TRBJ1-1; D is ambiguous. The CDR3 length is 14 residues. The V and J ends lost 3 bases and 1 base respectively, with 12 bases between them. Germline V CDR1 and CDR2: GTSNPN, SVGIG (reference sequence). The CDR3 nucleotides read TGTGCCTGGAGCGTCCTGGGTGCGAACACTGAAGCTTTCTTT. Protein product: CAWSVLGANTEAFF.

This clonotype was seen only a few times. The J gene is TRBJ2-1, the V gene TRBV7-3; D not resolved. CDR3 length equals 12 residues. V lost 1 base, J lost 6 bases, and 4 bases lay in between. Germline-derived CDR1 and CDR2 are SGHTA and FQGTGA. The CDR3 sequence is CASSLIGNEQFF. The CDR3 DNA follows: TGTGCCAGCAGCTTAATAGGCAATGAGCAGTTCTTC.

The chain is built from TRBV28 and TRBJ2-7; 9 nucleotides align to TRBD2. This CDR3 contains 16 residues. Germline-derived CDR1 and CDR2 are MDHEN and SYDVKM. After removal of 2 bases from V and 0 bases from J, the junction contained 5 bases not matched to a gene. CDR3 region: CASSLGGGAPSYEQYF. The CDR3 DNA follows: TGTGCCAGCAGTTTAGGCGGGGGGGCCCCCTCCTACGAGCAGTACTTC.

The gene calls are TRBV27 and TRBJ2-3; D is undetermined. Trimming removed 5 bases at V and 2 bases at J, with 5 bases between. Germline CDR1 is MNHEY and CDR2 is SMNVEV (reference sequence). The CDR3 is 12 residues long. The DNA for the CDR3 is TGTGCCAGCAGTATAAACACAGATACGCAGTATTTT. Its protein is CASSINTDTQYF.

This clonotype was counted between two and nine times. The chain combines TRBV21-1 with TRBJ2-1; the table's D call, TRBD2, has no DNA check behind it. TRBV21-1 is a recognized pseudogene. The CDR3 contains 17 residues. CDR3 DNA: TGTGCCAGCAGCAAAGATCTGGCGGGGGGACCCAACAATGAGCAGTTCTTC. It yields the protein CASSKDLAGGPNNEQFF.

This clonotype was seen a few times. The chain joins TRBV21-1 to TRBJ2-3; the DNA was not used to check the table's D call, TRBD1. TRBV21-1 is deemed a pseudogene. The CDR3 runs 14 residues. The CDR3 reads CASREHRGTDTQYF. CDR3 DNA: TGTGCCAGCAGAGAACACAGGGGAACAGATACGCAGTATTTT.

This clonotype was seen a handful of times. This sequence joins TRBV29-1 and TRBJ2-1, with 8 bases that match TRBD1. The CDR3 covers 14 residues. CDR1 SQVTM and CDR2 ANQGSEA come from the germline V gene. With V trimmed by 8 bases and J by 4 bases, 10 bases remained unmatched. CDR3 nucleotides: TGCAGCTCCCGGGGACGGGACAGGTACAATGAGCAGTTCTTC. The encoded protein is CSSRGRDRYNEQFF.

The chain has TRBV27 and TRBJ2-7, with 12 positions matching TRBD1. V was clipped by 3 bases and J by 4 bases; unmatched bases: 7. CDR1 and CDR2 (germline): MNHEY, SMNVEV (reference sequence). This CDR3 is built from 16 residues. In nucleotides, the CDR3 is TGTGCCAGCAGTTTCGGCACGGGACAGGGGGCTTACGAGCAGTACTTC. It translates to CASSFGTGQGAYEQYF.

As to this clonotype: Given the absence of the conserved phenylalanine or tryptophan at the CDR3 end, a read error is likely. The limits of the CDR3 on the DNA are not certain, so only TCRdb's listed CDR3 is given. CDR3 residues: CASSQDGYFLVLDLS. The J gene is TRBJ2-7, the V gene TRBV13; TRBD2 is the table's D call and was not checked against the DNA. CDR1 is PRHDT and CDR2 is FYEKMQ in the germline V gene (reference sequence). From its first to its last residue, the CDR3 has 15 amino acids.

This clonotype was detected only a few times. V gene TRBV4-1 combines with J gene TRBJ1-1; perhaps TRBD1 as D (6 bases). This CDR3 is built from 14 residues. Per the germline V gene, CDR1 is MGHRA and CDR2 is YSYEKL. V was pared by 1 base and J by 3 bases, with 9 bases between. The CDR3 nucleotides read TGCGCCAGCAGCCAAGTGGAGGGGGACACTGAAGCTTTCTTT. Protein: CASSQVEGDTEAFF.

This clonotype occurred a few times. V and J are TRBV20-1 and TRBJ2-2; 11 nucleotides line up with TRBD2. Germline assignment: CDR1 DFQATT and CDR2 SNEGSKA (reference sequence). This CDR3 is 17 amino acids long. V lost 2 bases and J lost 4; bases outside the gene matches: 9. This CDR3 reads CSARRASGGQRTGELFF. CDR3 coding DNA: TGCAGTGCTAGAAGGGCTAGCGGGGGGCAGCGCACCGGGGAGCTGTTTTTT.

This clonotype has a handful of counts. The CDR3 nucleotides read TGTGCCATCAGTGAGTCTTCCGGGACAGGGAAGAGCTCCTATAATTCACCCCTCCACTTT. Its protein is CAISESSGTGKSSYNSPLHF. V usage is TRBV10-3 and J usage is TRBJ1-6; 9 positions match TRBD1. Germline CDR1 is ENHRY and CDR2 is SYGVKD. V was clipped by 0 bases and J by 0 bases; unmatched bases: 9. The CDR3 length is 20 residues.

This chain joins TRBV4-1 and TRBJ1-1; D may be TRBD1 (5 bases). Germline V gives CDR1 MGHRA, CDR2 YSYEKL. The ends were cut back, 0 bases at V and 4 bases at J, with 9 bases in the middle. This CDR3 has 14 residues. CDR3 amino acids: CASSQDWGPTEAFF. Written as DNA, the CDR3 is TGCGCCAGCAGCCAAGATTGGGGACCCACTGAAGCTTTCTTT.